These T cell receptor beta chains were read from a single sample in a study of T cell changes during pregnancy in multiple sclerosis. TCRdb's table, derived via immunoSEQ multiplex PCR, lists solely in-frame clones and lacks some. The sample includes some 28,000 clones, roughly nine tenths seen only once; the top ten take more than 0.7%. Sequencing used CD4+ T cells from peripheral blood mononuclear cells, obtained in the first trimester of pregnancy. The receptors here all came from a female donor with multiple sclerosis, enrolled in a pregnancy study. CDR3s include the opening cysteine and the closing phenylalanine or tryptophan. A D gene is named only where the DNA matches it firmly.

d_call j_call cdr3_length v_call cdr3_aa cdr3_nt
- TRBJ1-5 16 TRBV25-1 CASQQGSRPSNQPQHF TGTGCCAGCCAACAGGGTAGCAGACCGTCCAATCAGCCCCAGCATTTT
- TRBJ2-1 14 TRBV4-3 CASSQDSRGTEQFF TGCGCCAGCAGCCAAGACTCACGGGGTACTGAGCAGTTCTTC
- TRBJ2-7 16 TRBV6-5 CASSSLRQEPLYEQYF TGTGCCAGCAGTTCGCTTAGACAGGAACCCTTATACGAGCAGTACTTC
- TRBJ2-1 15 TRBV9 CASSAPQQGGAQQFF TGTGCCAGCAGCGCCCCTCAGCAAGGGGGGGCCCAGCAGTTCTTC
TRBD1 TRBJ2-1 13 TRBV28 CASTVTGDNEQFF TGTGCCAGCACCGTAACAGGGGACAATGAGCAGTTCTTC
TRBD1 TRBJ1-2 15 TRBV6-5 CASSPGTGVNYGYTF TGTGCCAGCAGTCCGGGGACAGGGGTTAACTATGGCTACACCTTC
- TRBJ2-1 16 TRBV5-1 CASSLVPGRTYNEQFF TGCGCCAGCAGCTTGGTCCCTGGTAGAACCTACAATGAGCAGTTCTTC
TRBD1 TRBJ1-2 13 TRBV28 CASSAQGAGGYTF TGTGCCAGCAGTGCACAGGGGGCGGGAGGCTACACCTTC
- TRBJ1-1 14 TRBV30 CAWSGGGRFTEAFF TGTGCCTGGAGTGGGGGGGGGCGTTTCACTGAAGCTTTCTTT
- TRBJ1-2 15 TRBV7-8 CASSLGPGLNYGYTF TGTGCCAGCAGCTTAGGCCCCGGTCTTAACTATGGCTACACCTTC
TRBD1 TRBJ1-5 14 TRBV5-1 CASRPDRGNQPQHF TGCGCCAGCAGACCCGACAGGGGTAATCAGCCCCAGCATTTT